A single sample gave rise to the 8 T cell receptor beta chains below, sequenced in a study of cytomegalovirus exposure and HLA in healthy donors. Amplification used 60 Vbeta primers and 13 Jbeta primers. Assay: immunoSEQ multiplex PCR; the TCRdb copy retains only in-frame clones and omits some. The sample consists of roughly 170,000 clones, about 82% of them appearing once. The sequencing input was PBMCs. These receptors originate from a female donor in good health and CMV-seronegative.

CDR3 in amino acids: CASSLGYGLAYEQFF. The CDR3 DNA is TGTGCCAGCAGCTTAGGGTACGGACTAGCATATGAGCAGTTCTTC. This chain uses TRBV7-9 with TRBJ2-1; 8 bases are a match to TRBD2. V lost 1 base and J lost 8; bases outside the gene matches: 7. The germline CDR1 and CDR2 sequences are SEHNR and FQNEAQ (reference sequence). The CDR3 is 15 residues long.

This chain joins TRBV9 and TRBJ1-1; TRBD1 aligns across 8 bases. There are 14 residues in the CDR3. Germline V gives CDR1 SGDLS, CDR2 YYNGEE. J gave up 5 bases and V 3 bases, and 6 bases lay outside the gene matches. CDR3 region: CASSARTGRTEAFF. The CDR3 DNA follows: TGTGCCAGCAGCGCCCGGACAGGGCGTACTGAAGCTTTCTTT.

J is TRBJ2-7 and V is TRBV5-4; TRBD1 matches at 8 bases. V trimming: 0 bases; J trimming: 12 bases; junction bases outside the gene matches: 8. Germline V gene sequence: CDR1 SGHNT, CDR2 YYREEE (reference sequence). The CDR3 runs to 13 residues. Here the CDR3 DNA reads TGTGCCAGCAGCTTGGCCGGCAGGGGGCGTCCGTACTTC. It encodes CASSLAGRGRPYF.

The chain combines TRBV10-3 with TRBJ1-1, with TRBD1 matching 7 bases. The CDR3 runs to 16 residues. The V gene end was trimmed by 10 bases and the J gene end by 3 bases; junction bases not matched to a gene: 17. Germline V CDR1 and CDR2: ENHRY, SYGVKD. CDR3 amino acids: CATLAVSGQPYTEAFF. The CDR3 region has the DNA TGTGCCACCCTAGCCGTGTCGGGACAGCCTTACACTGAAGCTTTCTTT.

Points on this clone: Germline is not matched at one junction end, which may reflect a read error. The rearrangement links TRBV7-9 to TRBJ2-2; D gene uncertain. CDR3 length equals 11 residues. CDR1 is SEHNR, CDR2 FQNEAQ, per germline (reference sequence). CDR3 amino acids: CSSTRSGELFF. CDR3 nucleotides: TGTTCCAGCACCAGAAGCGGGGAGCTGTTTTTT.

The rearrangement joins TRBV30 to TRBJ1-6; 7 nucleotides match TRBD1. Germline V lookup: CDR1 GTSNPN, CDR2 SVGIG (reference sequence). The V gene end was trimmed by 5 bases and the J gene end by 5 bases; junction bases not matched to a gene: 3. The CDR3 has 13 amino acids. The CDR3 sequence: CAWEGQNNSPLHF. CDR3 DNA: TGTGCCTGGGAGGGACAGAATAATTCACCCCTCCACTTT.

The chain combines TRBV5-4 with TRBJ2-5; D unresolved. The CDR3 is 14 residues long. Trimming shortened V by 2 bases and J by 5 bases, and 13 bases separated the two germline ends. The germline V gene has CDR1 SGHNT and CDR2 YYREEE (reference sequence). As DNA, the CDR3 is TGTGCCAGCAGCTTTTTAGACGGGTCGGAGACCCAGTACTTC. It encodes CASSFLDGSETQYF.

The CDR3 spells CASSVGGAEYSYEQYF. In nucleotides, the CDR3 is TGTGCCAGCAGCGTAGGGGGCGCGGAATACTCCTACGAGCAGTACTTC. The chain carries TRBV9 and TRBJ2-7, with D possibly matching TRBD1 (5 bases). Per the germline V gene, CDR1 is SGDLS and CDR2 is YYNGEE. The CDR3 covers 16 residues. The ends were cut back, 0 bases at V and 0 bases at J, with 13 bases in the middle. Filled out from reference TRBV9 and TRBJ2-7, the complete variable domain reads DSGVTQTPKHLITATGQRVTLRCSPRSGDLSVYWYQQSLDQGLQFLIQYYNGEERAKGNILERFSAQQFPDLHSELNLSSLELGDSALYFCASSVGGAEYSYEQYFGPGTRLTVT.